These 9 T cell receptor beta chains were sequenced from one sample in a study of shared T cell receptors in the human thymus. The table came from immunoSEQ multiplex PCR; TCRdb's copy has only in-frame clones and leaves some out. The sample includes roughly 550,000 clones, 75% to 80% of them seen just once. These data also featured in a second study, about human thymus T cells.

The sample was thymocytes. The receptors were sampled from a boy less than two years old with a congenital heart defect.

The rearrangement uses TRBV7-8 and TRBJ2-7; 7 nucleotides line up with TRBD1. CDR1 is SGHVS, CDR2 FQNEAQ, per germline. The J segment lost 4 bases and the V segment lost 1 base, leaving 7 bases of the junction unmatched. The CDR3 is 15 amino acids. CDR3 loop: CASSLVTGTRYEQYF. The CDR3 nucleotides are TGTGCCAGCAGCTTAGTGACAGGGACAAGGTACGAGCAGTACTTC. The variable domain in full, with the rest retrieved from reference TRBV7-8 and TRBJ2-7, is GAGVSQSPRYKVAKRGQDVALRCDPISGHVSLFWYQQALGQGPEFLTYFQNEAQLDKSGLPSDRFFAERPEGSVSTLKIQRTQQEDSAVYLCASSLVTGTRYEQYFGPGTRLTVT.

The chain links TRBV6-5 to TRBJ2-1; 7 nucleotides align to TRBD2. The CDR3 runs 14 residues. V lost 11 bases, J lost 4 bases, and 11 bases stayed unmatched. CDR1 MNHEY and CDR2 SVGAGI come from the germline V gene. Written as DNA, the CDR3 is TGTGCCGCCTGGGGAACTAGCGATTACAATGAGCAGTTCTTC. As protein: CAAWGTSDYNEQFF.

The V and J genes are TRBV4-1 and TRBJ2-3; 13 nucleotides line up with TRBD2. Germline V CDR1 and CDR2: MGHRA, YSYEKL. The CDR3 spans 16 residues. V shed 4 bases, J shed 5 bases, and the junction held 6 bases outside the gene matches. In nucleotides, the CDR3 is TGCGCCAGCAGCCGAGGACTAGCGGGAGCTTTAGATACGCAGTATTTT. Its translation is CASSRGLAGALDTQYF.

The chain joins TRBV27 to TRBJ2-7, with a tentative D call TRBD1 (5 bases). Per germline, CDR1 MNHEY and CDR2 SMNVEV (reference sequence). CDR3 length equals 16 residues. V lost 0 bases and J 1 base, leaving 13 bases between the germline ends. CDR3 amino acids: CASSLSGRVGSYEQYF. The CDR3 DNA sequence: TGTGCCAGCAGTTTATCGGGCAGGGTGGGGTCCTACGAGCAGTACTTC.

The chain links TRBV4-3 to TRBJ2-7; 8 nucleotides match TRBD2. The CDR3 length is 16 residues. Trimming took 0 bases from V and 1 from J; bases not matched to a gene: 5. The V gene's germline CDR1 is LGHNA and CDR2 YSLEER. CDR3 in DNA: TGCGCCAGCAGCCAAGACCCGGGACTAGGATCCTACGAGCAGTACTTC. It encodes CASSQDPGLGSYEQYF.

The table lists this clone with a few counts. The chain uses TRBV4-3 and TRBJ1-3; maybe TRBD1 (6 bases). Germline CDR1 reads LGHNA; CDR2 reads YSLEER. The V gene lost 0 bases and the J gene lost 0 bases, with 21 bases spanning the gap. CDR3 length: 20 amino acids. CDR3 sequence: CASSQEEGVGAADSGNTIYF. CDR3 nucleotide sequence: TGCGCCAGCAGCCAAGAAGAAGGGGTGGGGGCTGCCGACTCTGGAAACACCATATATTTT.

The chain recombines TRBV10-1 with TRBJ2-2; D uncertain. Per germline, CDR1 WNHNN and CDR2 SYGVQD (reference sequence). Trimming took 2 bases from V and 6 from J, leaving 13 bases between them. The CDR3 consists of 15 residues. CDR3 in DNA: TGCGCCAGCAGTGAGCCTCGAAGCTTGGCCGGGGAGCTGTTTTTT. It specifies CASSEPRSLAGELFF.

V usage is TRBV30 and J usage is TRBJ2-3; 9 bases fit TRBD1. J was trimmed by 0 bases and V by 8 bases; bases with no gene match: 15. The length of the CDR3 is 17 residues. Germline V CDR1 and CDR2: GTSNPN, SVGIG (reference sequence). The DNA for the CDR3 is TGTGCCAGCTTCCTCCGGGACAGGGAGGGAAGCACAGATACGCAGTATTTT. This encodes CASFLRDREGSTDTQYF.

The rearrangement joins TRBV27 to TRBJ1-1; D is ambiguous. From germline, CDR1 is MNHEY and CDR2 SMNVEV (reference sequence). The CDR3 runs 16 residues. V lost 11 bases, J lost 4 bases, and 26 bases lay in between. The CDR3 sequence: CACGGLGTSGSTEAFF. Here the CDR3 DNA reads TGTGCCTGCGGCGGTTTGGGTACTAGCGGGAGCACTGAAGCTTTCTTT.